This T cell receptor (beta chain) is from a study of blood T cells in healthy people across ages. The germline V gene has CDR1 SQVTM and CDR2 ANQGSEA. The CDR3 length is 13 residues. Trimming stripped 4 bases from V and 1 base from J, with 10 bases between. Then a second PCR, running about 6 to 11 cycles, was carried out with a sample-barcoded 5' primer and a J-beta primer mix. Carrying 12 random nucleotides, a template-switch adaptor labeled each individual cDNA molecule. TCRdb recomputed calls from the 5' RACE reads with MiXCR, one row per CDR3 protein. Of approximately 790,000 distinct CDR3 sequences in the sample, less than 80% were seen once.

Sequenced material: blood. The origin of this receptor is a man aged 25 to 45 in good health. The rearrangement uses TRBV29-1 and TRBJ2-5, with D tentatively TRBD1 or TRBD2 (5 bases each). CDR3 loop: CSVASGTQETQYF. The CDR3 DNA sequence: TGCAGCGTTGCTTCAGGGACCCAAGAGACCCAGTACTTC.